A single sample is the source of the 20 T cell receptor beta chains below, sequenced in a study of T cell repertoires in cytomegalovirus infection. Their cognate antigens are unknown. In TCRdb, the reads were re-called with MiXCR into one record per CDR3 protein. The profile shows roughly 54,000 distinct CDR3 sequences, around 30% of them singletons. Sequences were obtained from PBMCs, sequenced either directly or after in vitro stimulation (not recorded which). The receptor set was obtained from a human donor in good health (CMV status not recorded). Some clones in this sample may be carry-over from other donors' samples.

A single count supports this clonotype. The chain employs TRBV6-6 and TRBJ1-1; D remains unclear. Germline CDR1 is MNHNY and CDR2 is SVGAGI (reference sequence). The V end lost 6 bases, the J end lost 6 bases, and 11 bases lay between the germline ends. The CDR3 is made up of 12 amino acids. The CDR3 nucleotides are TGTGCCAGCAGCCCCCGAGGCCCTGAAGCTTTCTTT. As protein: CASSPRGPEAFF.

The genes are TRBV18 and TRBJ2-7, with TRBD1 identical over 12 bases. The CDR3 covers 16 residues. V was pared by 1 base and J by 6 bases, with 7 bases of the junction left unmatched. CDR1 is KGHSH and CDR2 is LQKENI in the germline V gene. Here the CDR3 DNA reads TGTGCCAGCTCACCACGGGGACAGGGGGCCAGAAGCGAGCAGTACTTC. Protein sequence: CASSPRGQGARSEQYF.

This clonotype has more than one count but fewer than ten. The rearrangement uses TRBV12-3 or TRBV12-4 and TRBJ1-1, with D possibly matching TRBD1 (5 bases). The V end was cut by 8 bases, the J end by 5 bases, with 15 bases between. The CDR3 totals 13 residues. Here the CDR3 DNA reads TGTGCCAGCCGGGTGGGGGTCGTTACTGAAGCTTTCTTT. This translates into CASRVGVVTEAFF.

This clonotype was seen a handful of times. This rearrangement joins TRBV6-5 to TRBJ2-1; TRBD2 matches 10 bases. V was pared by 6 bases and J by 7 bases, with 3 bases of the junction left unmatched. The CDR3 spans 13 residues. Germline V gene data show CDR1 as MNHEY and CDR2 as SVGAGI. CDR3 sequence (DNA): TGTGCCAGCAGCCGGACTAGCGGTAATGAGCAGTTCTTC. This translates into CASSRTSGNEQFF.

Many counts were recorded for this clonotype. The chain carries TRBV5-1 and TRBJ1-1, with D unresolved. Germline-derived CDR1 and CDR2 are SGHRS and YFSETQ. Trimming took off 5 bases at V and 4 bases at J, with 12 bases between the two ends. This CDR3 is built from 13 residues. CDR3 bases: TGCGCCAGCAGTCCCCAGCGGGGCACTGAAGCTTTCTTT. Its protein product is CASSPQRGTEAFF.

This clonotype was seen ten or more times. J is TRBJ1-2 and V is TRBV7-2; TRBD1 matches at 9 bases. This CDR3 has 14 residues. Looked up from germline, CDR1 is SGHTA and CDR2 is FQGNSA. The trim removed 5 bases at V and 4 bases at J, leaving 5 bases unmatched. The CDR3 region has the DNA TGTGCCAGCAGCCCCGGGACAGGGTCCTATGGCTACACCTTC. It codes for CASSPGTGSYGYTF.

This rearrangement joins TRBV4-1 to TRBJ2-4; perhaps D is TRBD1 or TRBD2 (5 bases each). Germline assignment: CDR1 MGHRA and CDR2 YSYEKL. Trimming took 2 bases from V and 6 from J, leaving 11 bases between them. The CDR3 extends over 14 amino acids. The CDR3, as DNA: TGCGCCAGCAGCCAATTCGAGGGGACAAACATTCAGTACTTC. The encoded protein is CASSQFEGTNIQYF.

A single count supports this clonotype. This chain joins TRBV20-1 and TRBJ2-7; the D gene could be TRBD1 or TRBD2 (5 bases each). Germline V lookup: CDR1 DFQATT, CDR2 SNEGSKA (reference sequence). Trimming took 6 bases from V and 5 from J, leaving 14 bases between them. This CDR3 has 12 residues. The chain's CDR3 is CSALRGADEQYF. The CDR3 DNA sequence: TGCAGTGCCCTCAGAGGGGCAGACGAGCAGTACTTC.

The chain has TRBV28 and TRBJ1-6, with no clear D. V was cut by 7 bases and J by 7 bases, with 20 bases left in between. There are 16 residues in the CDR3. Germline V gene data show CDR1 as MDHEN and CDR2 as SYDVKM. This CDR3 is CASNPTRSPGNSPLHF. The CDR3 region has the DNA TGTGCCAGCAATCCCACACGATCGCCGGGGAATTCACCCCTCCACTTT.

In nucleotides, the CDR3 is TGCAGCGTCGGACCCGAGGGATCTCAGCCCCAGCATTTT. It yields the protein CSVGPEGSQPQHF. This rearrangement joins TRBV29-1 to TRBJ1-5; D is ambiguous. The CDR3 consists of 13 residues. The V gene's germline CDR1 is SQVTM and CDR2 ANQGSEA. Trimming left V 6 bases short and J 6 bases short, with 15 bases between. The full variable domain, with the rest looked up from reference TRBV29-1 and TRBJ1-5, is SAVISQKPSRDICQRGTSLTIQCQVDSQVTMMFWYRQQPGQSLTLIATANQGSEATYESGFVIDKFPISRPNLTFSTLTVSNMSPEDSSIYLCSVGPEGSQPQHFGDGTRLSIL.

This chain links TRBV5-6 with TRBJ2-3; D not certain. Trimming shortened V by 0 bases and J by 0 bases, and 11 bases separated the two germline ends. Germline V gives CDR1 SGHDT, CDR2 YYEEEE. The length of the CDR3 is 16 residues. CDR3 protein: CASSLASFYSTDTQYF. CDR3 DNA sequence: TGTGCCAGCAGCTTGGCCTCCTTCTATAGCACAGATACGCAGTATTTT.

This clonotype came up a few times. This chain uses TRBV20-1 with TRBJ1-3; D not certain. The CDR3 covers 12 residues. V was shortened by 4 bases and J by 4 bases, with 8 bases between the two germline ends. Germline assignment: CDR1 DFQATT and CDR2 SNEGSKA (reference sequence). This CDR3 reads CSATNRGNTIYF. CDR3 DNA sequence: TGCAGTGCTACGAACCGAGGAAACACCATATATTTT.

The chain combines TRBV4-3 with TRBJ2-7; 9 nucleotides match TRBD1. Looked up from germline, CDR1 is LGHNA and CDR2 is YSLEER. CDR3 length: 18 residues. With V trimmed by 0 bases and J by 4 bases, 13 bases remained unmatched. CDR3 nucleotide sequence: TGCGCCAGCAGCCAAGACGTCACAGGGGGCCGGGGGCCTTACGAGCAGTACTTC. Translating gives CASSQDVTGGRGPYEQYF.

This clonotype was found a few times. The rearrangement uses TRBV28 and TRBJ2-3; possible D gene TRBD1, 6 bases. This CDR3 comprises 15 residues. V shed 4 bases and J shed 11 bases, with 22 bases lying between them. The V gene's germline CDR1 is MDHEN and CDR2 SYDVKM. This CDR3 is CASSSPGTLPGGQYF. DNA of the CDR3: TGTGCCAGCAGTTCCCCGGGGACACTCCCAGGCGGGCAGTATTTT.

This clonotype has a handful of counts. This chain joins TRBV7-6 and TRBJ1-1; TRBD1 is a possible D gene (6 bases). The germline V and J ends were trimmed by 5 bases and 4 bases, with 14 bases remaining between them. In germline, CDR1 is SGHVS, CDR2 FNYEAQ. The CDR3 length is 14 residues. The CDR3 nucleotides are TGTGCCAGCAGCCAGAGGGGGGCGCGCACTGAAGCTTTCTTT. Its protein product is CASSQRGARTEAFF. Full variable domain (remainder filled in from reference TRBV7-6 and TRBJ1-1): GAGVSQSPRYKVTKRGQDVALRCDPISGHVSLYWYRQALGQGPEFLTYFNYEAQQDKSGLPNDRFSAERPEGSISTLTIQRTEQRDSAMYRCASSQRGARTEAFFGQGTRLTVV.

The table lists this clonotype with a few counts. The chain links TRBV7-2 to TRBJ2-7; 10 nucleotides line up with TRBD1. In germline, CDR1 is SGHTA, CDR2 FQGNSA. The CDR3 contains 16 residues. V shed 2 bases and J 2 bases; nucleotides not matched to a gene: 6. CDR3 region: CASSLRPGTGAYEQYF. The DNA of the CDR3 is TGTGCCAGCAGCTTAAGACCCGGGACAGGGGCCTACGAGCAGTACTTC. The whole variable domain, remainder taken from reference TRBV7-2 and TRBJ2-7, is GAGVSQSPSNKVTEKGKDVELRCDPISGHTALYWYRQSLGQGLEFLIYFQGNSAPDKSGLPSDRFSAERTGGSVSTLTIQRTQQEDSAVYLCASSLRPGTGAYEQYFGPGTRLTVT.

This rearrangement joins TRBV6-2 or TRBV6-3 to TRBJ2-7; a weak D match, TRBD2 (5 bases). V shed 3 bases and J shed 1 base, with 10 bases lying between them. Germline assignment: CDR1 MNHEY and CDR2 SVGEGT. This CDR3 is built from 14 residues. The CDR3 DNA reads as TGTGCCAGCAGTTATGGAGGTGGGTCCTACGAGCAGTACTTC. This encodes CASSYGGGSYEQYF.

The chain uses TRBV9 and TRBJ2-3, with D tentatively TRBD2 (7 bases). The CDR3 loop spans 17 amino acids. The V gene's germline CDR1 is SGDLS and CDR2 YYNGEE. Trimming cost V 3 bases and J 3 bases, with 20 bases left between them. CDR3 sequence: CASSAKKGGIWTDTQYF. CDR3 nucleotides: TGTGCCAGCAGCGCAAAGAAGGGGGGGATTTGGACAGATACGCAGTATTTT.

V usage is TRBV18 and J usage is TRBJ1-2; perhaps TRBD1 as D (5 bases). Germline V CDR1 and CDR2: KGHSH, LQKENI. V lost 2 bases to trimming and J lost 8 bases, with 12 bases between them. The CDR3 runs 13 residues. The CDR3 DNA reads TGTGCCAGCTCACCAGGTTGGGACCGGGGCTACACCTTC. It specifies CASSPGWDRGYTF.

The chain has TRBV6-5 and TRBJ2-2, with D tentatively TRBD1 (5 bases). The V end was cut by 8 bases, the J end by 1 base, with 11 bases between. The germline V gene encodes CDR1 MNHEY and CDR2 SVGAGI. The CDR3 is made up of 14 amino acids. Here the CDR3 DNA reads TGTGCCAGCGGCCGACAGCTGAACACCGGGGAGCTGTTTTTT. It codes for CASGRQLNTGELFF.